The present T cell receptor beta chain was sequenced within a study of cytomegalovirus exposure and HLA in healthy donors. General study points: The authors listed over 150 TCR beta chains as cytomegalovirus-associated.

Amplification used 60 Vbeta primers and 13 Jbeta primers. Repertoires were generated with immunoSEQ multiplex PCR, while TCRdb's copy carries only in-frame clones and drops some. The data contain under 200,000 clones, about 13% of them singletons. Remarks on this clone: Its antigen is unknown.

Specimen: PBMCs. The receptor was isolated from a man aged 50 to 60 in good health and CMV-seropositive.

CDR3 bases: TGCAGCGTTGAGACAGACCTATCGATTAACTATGGCTACACCTTC. Its protein product is CSVETDLSINYGYTF. The rearrangement links TRBV29-1 to TRBJ1-2, with TRBD1 as a possible D gene (5 bases). The CDR3 totals 15 residues. CDR1 SQVTM and CDR2 ANQGSEA come from the germline V gene. Trimming cost V 3 bases and J 1 base, with 15 bases left between them.